The rows below give T cell receptor beta chains drawn from one sample of a study of shared clonotypes between healthy human individuals. Profiling relied on immunoSEQ multiplex PCR, and the TCRdb table lists in-frame clones only, not all of them. The sample yields millions of clones, over 90% seen once. Sequenced: naive CD4+ T cells from PBMCs. These receptors were collected from a man aged 18 to 35 in good health. Some clones in this sample may be carry-over from other donors' samples. Each CDR3 is given with its conserved first and last residue. D genes are given only for firm matches. Some rows mark clone size as missing; the rest say once, few, many or name a class of expanded clone.

J,V,D,size,CDR3,DNA
TRBJ1-1,TRBV11-2,-,-,CASSLLTVSNTEAFF,TGTGCCAGCAGCTTACTGACAGTTTCGAACACTGAAGCTTTCTTT
TRBJ2-2,TRBV7-9,-,-,CASSLVAMGELFF,TGTGCCAGCAGCTTAGTAGCCATGGGGGAGCTGTTTTTT
TRBJ2-5,TRBV18,-,-,CASSPAGSERMETQYF,TGTGCCAGCTCACCAGCAGGGTCGGAGCGTATGGAGACCCAGTACTTC
TRBJ1-2,TRBV28,TRBD1,once,CASSSAGTGGIGYTF,TGTGCCAGCAGTTCCGCCGGGACAGGGGGTATTGGCTACACCTTC
TRBJ1-1,TRBV27,TRBD1,-,CASSGTTGVTTEAFF,TGTGCCAGCAGTGGAACCACAGGGGTGACGACTGAAGCTTTCTTT
TRBJ2-7,TRBV28,-,-,CASSLRVYLGPSYEQYF,TGTGCCAGCAGTTTACGGGTATACTTGGGGCCCTCCTACGAGCAGTACTTC
TRBJ1-1,TRBV30,-,few,CAGGNTEAFF,TGTGCCGGAGGGAACACTGAAGCTTTCTTT
TRBJ1-2,TRBV9,-,-,CASSVALVSDRDYGYTF,TGTGCCAGCAGCGTAGCTTTGGTGTCGGACAGAGACTATGGCTACACCTTC
TRBJ2-3,TRBV9,TRBD2,-,CASSVGTSGSSTDTQYF,TGTGCCAGCAGCGTAGGGACTAGCGGGAGTTCCACAGATACGCAGTATTTT
TRBJ2-7,TRBV7-9,TRBD2,few,CASSGLAGRWQYF,TGTGCCAGCAGCGGACTAGCGGGACGGTGGCAGTACTTC
TRBJ2-7,TRBV4-1,TRBD2,-,CASSQEVAGTHSYEQYF,TGCGCCAGCAGCCAAGAGGTAGCGGGAACCCACTCCTACGAGCAGTACTTC
TRBJ2-7,TRBV5-4,-,-,CASSVRGGNYEQYF,TGTGCCAGCAGCGTCCGAGGGGGGAACTACGAGCAGTACTTC
TRBJ2-1,TRBV25-1,TRBD2,-,CASSGAAGGVGEQFF,TGTGCCAGCAGTGGGGCAGCGGGAGGGGTTGGTGAGCAGTTCTTC
TRBJ1-2,TRBV18,-,few,CASSPRIETIAANYGYTF,TGTGCCAGCTCACCGAGAATAGAAACGATCGCCGCTAACTATGGCTACACCTTC
TRBJ1-3,TRBV5-8,-,-,CASSLSRTSSGNTIYF,TGTGCCAGCAGCTTGAGCAGAACCAGCTCTGGAAACACCATATATTTT
TRBJ1-4,TRBV6-6,TRBD1,-,CASSRTGGNEKLFF,TGTGCCAGCAGCAGGACAGGAGGGAATGAAAAACTGTTTTTT
TRBJ2-5,TRBV11-2,TRBD2,-,CASRGGETQYF,TGTGCCAGCAGGGGGGGGGAGACCCAGTACTTC
TRBJ2-7,TRBV6-6,TRBD1,-,CASRETGAGEQYF,TGTGCCAGCAGGGAGACAGGGGCGGGCGAGCAGTACTTC
TRBJ2-1,TRBV5-1,-,-,CASSRRPIGEAGNEQFF,TGCGCCAGCAGCAGGCGGCCGATCGGTGAAGCCGGCAATGAGCAGTTCTTC
TRBJ1-2,TRBV29-1,-,-,CSVEGQINYGYTF,TGCAGCGTGGAAGGACAGATTAACTATGGCTACACCTTC
TRBJ1-2,TRBV4-1,-,-,CASSHQLLGGGTYGYTF,TGCGCCAGCAGCCACCAACTGCTAGGGGGTGGCACCTATGGCTACACCTTC
TRBJ1-2,TRBV28,-,-,CASSPFSGTPKADYGYTF,TGTGCCAGCAGTCCTTTCTCCGGGACACCCAAAGCGGACTATGGCTACACCTTC
TRBJ2-5,TRBV10-3,TRBD1,-,CAIGDPRDRGRETQYF,TGTGCCATCGGCGACCCCCGGGACAGGGGGCGAGAGACCCAGTACTTC
TRBJ2-3,TRBV9,TRBD2,-,CASSSGTISTDTQYF,TGTGCCAGCAGCTCCGGGACTATCAGCACAGATACGCAGTATTTT
TRBJ1-5,TRBV2,TRBD1,-,CASQGQSNQPQHF,TGTGCCAGCCAGGGACAGAGCAATCAGCCCCAGCATTTT
TRBJ1-6,TRBV2,-,-,CASSEQGYNSPLHF,TGTGCCAGCAGTGAACAGGGTTATAATTCACCCCTCCACTTT